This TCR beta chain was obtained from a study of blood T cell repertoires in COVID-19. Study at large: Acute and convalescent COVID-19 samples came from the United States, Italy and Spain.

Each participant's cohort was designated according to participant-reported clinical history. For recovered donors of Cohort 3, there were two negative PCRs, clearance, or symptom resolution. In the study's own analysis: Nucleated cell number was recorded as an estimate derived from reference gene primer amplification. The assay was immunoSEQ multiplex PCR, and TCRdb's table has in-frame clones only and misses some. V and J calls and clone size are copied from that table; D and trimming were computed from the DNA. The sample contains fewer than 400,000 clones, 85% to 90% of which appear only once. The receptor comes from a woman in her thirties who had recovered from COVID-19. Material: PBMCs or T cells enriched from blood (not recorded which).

The chain's CDR3 is CASSEGWASPLHF. CDR3 nucleotide sequence: TGTGCCAGCAGTGAAGGTTGGGCTTCACCCCTCCACTTT. The V gene is TRBV6-1, the J gene TRBJ1-6, with unresolved D. The germline V gene encodes CDR1 MNHNS and CDR2 SASEGT. The CDR3 consists of 13 residues. The ends were cut back, 1 base at V and 9 bases at J, with 7 bases in the middle.